This T cell receptor (beta chain) emerged from a study of T cell repertoires in aging, cancer and after chemotherapy. TRB rearrangements spanning V, D and J were amplified using mixed TRB-A/B primers. TCRdb re-derived calls from the multiplex PCR reads in MiXCR, one entry per CDR3 protein. Among 7,000 to 10,000 distinct CDR3 sequences listed, roughly 39% were seen once. Looked up from germline, CDR1 is LNHDA and CDR2 is SQIVND (reference sequence). V dropped 7 bases and J dropped 0 bases, with 16 bases sitting between them. CDR3 length: 15 amino acids. A word on this clonotype: Antigen specificity is unknown.

Notes on the study in general: Untreated cancer patients had significantly lower blood TCR diversity than age-matched healthy donors. The repertoire data cannot show anything about immunological memory following chemotherapy.

The template was genomic DNA from peripheral blood, not RNA. The V and J genes are TRBV19 and TRBJ2-7, with D perhaps matching TRBD1 (6 bases). This clonotype was obtained from a human donor with a solid tumor. The specimen sequenced was blood. The CDR3 DNA sequence: TGTGCCAGTACTTATGGGACACCGAGCTCCTACGAGCAGTACTTC. It translates to CASTYGTPSSYEQYF.